These 17 T cell receptor beta chains were all obtained from the same sample, sequenced in a study of tumor and adjacent non-tumor tissue in lung cancer. RNA was extracted from bulk tissue without any cell sorting. Distant lung tissue was collected more than 3 cm away from the tumor edge. Three rounds of nested PCR, following a modified ARM-PCR protocol, produced the TCRbeta library. MiXCR, run by TCRdb on the multiplex PCR reads, gives a single entry per CDR3 protein. The sample lists tens of thousands of distinct CDR3 sequences, just over 75% seen once, with around 38% in the top ten. Material: distant non-tumor lung tissue. The receptors come from a man in his 70s with non-small cell lung cancer.

This clonotype was seen a few times. One base away lies a much larger clone, so this may be a sequencing read error. V usage is TRBV6-5 and J usage is TRBJ1-1; the D gene is possibly TRBD1 (6 bases). CDR1 is MNHEY, CDR2 SVGAGI, per germline. The CDR3 has 15 residues. CDR3 coding DNA: TGTGCCAACAGTTACTCAGGTCGGGGGCTGGGTGAAGCTTTCTTT. Residues: CANSYSGRGLGEAFF.

This chain connects TRBV19 to TRBJ2-1; D may be TRBD1 (5 bases). The CDR3 contains 15 residues. With 6 bases removed from V and 1 base from J, the gap between germline ends came to 13 bases. Germline assignment: CDR1 LNHDA and CDR2 SQIVND (reference sequence). The CDR3 reads CASRSNRNSYNEQFF. CDR3 nucleotides: TGTGCCAGTAGATCCAACAGGAATTCCTACAATGAGCAGTTCTTC.

As for this clonotype: This may be a read error: a much more frequent sequence differs by one nucleotide. The rearrangement links TRBV6-2 or TRBV6-3 to TRBJ1-2, with no clear D. The CDR3 runs 12 residues. Germline CDR1 is MNHEY and CDR2 is SVGEGT. The CDR3 is CTSSSDGARVKF. The CDR3 bases are TGTACCAGCAGTTCCGACGGAGCCCGGGTTAAATTC.

Worth noting for this clonotype: The germline gene is not matched at one end of the junction; a read error may be the cause. The chain recombines TRBV12-3 or TRBV12-4 with TRBJ2-5, with 7 bases identical to TRBD2. The CDR3 sequence is 15 residues long. The CDR3 reads CVSSGLAGVVETEYF. The CDR3 nucleotides are TGTGTCAGCAGCGGGCTGGCGGGAGTGGTGGAGACCGAGTACTTC.

V gene TRBV20-1 combines with J gene TRBJ2-1; maybe TRBD2 (6 bases). Germline CDR1 DFQATT, CDR2 SNEGSKA (reference sequence). Trimming shortened V by 5 bases and J by 4 bases, and 21 bases separated the two germline ends. The CDR3 has 16 residues. CDR3 protein: CSAYTRDGLRYNEQFF. CDR3 bases: TGCAGTGCTTATACCAGGGACGGACTACGATACAATGAGCAGTTCTTC.

The chain has TRBV6-6 and TRBJ2-5; a weak D match, TRBD2 (7 bases). V was shortened by 1 base and J by 6 bases, with 18 bases between the two germline ends. The CDR3 covers 16 residues. The V gene's germline CDR1 is MNHNY and CDR2 SVGAGI (reference sequence). CDR3 loop: CASSYLRGGGRKTQYF. The DNA of the CDR3 is TGTGCCAGCAGTTACTTGAGGGGAGGGGGAAGGAAGACCCAGTACTTC.

Points on this clonotype: Its ends do not fully match the called genes, so a read error is possible. The chain has TRBV11-2 and TRBJ1-4; 8 bases agree with TRBD1. The CDR3 has 17 residues. Looked up from germline, CDR1 is SGHAT and CDR2 is FQNNGV. The DNA for the CDR3 is TGTGCCAGCAACTTAGCCAGGGGGCGAGGAACTAATGAAAAACTGTTTTTT. Residues: CASNLARGRGTNEKLFF.

This clonotype counts as medium-sized. V usage is TRBV6-1 and J usage is TRBJ2-5; TRBD2 matches 7 bases. CDR1 and CDR2 (germline): MNHNS, SASEGT. The CDR3 length is 17 residues. V trimming: 2 bases; J trimming: 4 bases; junction bases outside the gene matches: 13. CDR3 sequence: CASSERVTGGGGETQYF. CDR3 in DNA: TGTGCCAGCAGTGAAAGGGTCACAGGCGGGGGTGGAGAGACCCAGTACTTC.

This clonotype was recorded a few times. The genes are TRBV6-6 and TRBJ2-7, with a weak D call TRBD1 (5 bases). From germline, CDR1 is MNHNY and CDR2 SVGAGI (reference sequence). The V gene lost 9 bases and the J gene lost 1 base, with 19 bases spanning the gap. This CDR3 comprises 15 residues. The CDR3 spells CASRYRQGGSYEQYF. DNA for the CDR3: TGTGCCAGTAGATACAGGCAGGGTGGGTCCTACGAGCAGTACTTC.

The chain uses TRBV11-2 and TRBJ2-2; D not resolved. V was cut by 5 bases and J by 5 bases, with 15 bases left in between. The CDR3 runs 15 residues. Germline CDR1 reads SGHAT; CDR2 reads FQNNGV. The CDR3 sequence is CASSLGIFATGELFF. For the CDR3, the DNA is TGTGCCAGCAGCCTAGGCATATTTGCTACCGGGGAGCTGTTTTTT.

The chain employs TRBV20-1 and TRBJ2-2; D might be TRBD1 (6 bases). This CDR3 is 14 amino acids long. Between the trimmed V and J ends, which lost 2 bases and 3 bases, there was a span of 10 bases. Germline V CDR1 and CDR2: DFQATT, SNEGSKA (reference sequence). The CDR3: CSARLGGDTGELFF. The CDR3 region has the DNA TGCAGTGCTAGACTAGGGGGAGACACCGGGGAGCTGTTTTTT.

In the case of this clonotype: The germline gene is not matched at one end of the junction; a read error may be the cause. The rearrangement links TRBV5-1 to TRBJ2-3, with D tentatively TRBD1 (6 bases). The CDR3 sequence is 12 residues long. Per germline, CDR1 SGHRS and CDR2 YFSETQ. CDR3 sequence (DNA): TGCGCCAGCAGAACAGGGTGGGATATGCAGTATTTT. Its translation: CASRTGWDMQYF.

This clonotype was observed a single time. The conserved closing phenylalanine or tryptophan is absent in this CDR3, likely reflecting a read error. No DNA is shown, since the ends of the CDR3 on it are uncertain; the CDR3 is the one TCRdb lists. The chain carries TRBV6-5 and TRBJ2-5; TRBD2 is the table's D call, not checked against the DNA. Germline values: CDR1 MNHEY, CDR2 SVGAGI. The CDR3 numbers 15 amino acids, ends counted. The CDR3 sequence is CASRYQRGAQETQCL.

V is TRBV19 and J is TRBJ1-5, with D maybe TRBD1 (5 bases). V dropped 10 bases and J dropped 1 base, with 14 bases sitting between them. Germline values: CDR1 LNHDA, CDR2 SQIVND (reference sequence). This CDR3 is built from 14 residues. CDR3 sequence reads: CAIRLGGSNQPQHF. DNA for the CDR3: TGTGCCATTAGGCTCGGGGGAAGCAATCAGCCCCAGCATTTT.

On this clonotype: A single base separates this from a much larger clone, so it may be a read error. Because the CDR3 is missing its conserved closing phenylalanine or tryptophan, this is likely a read error. The chain links TRBV19 to TRBJ2-2; unclear D gene. CDR1 is LNHDA, CDR2 SQIVND, per germline (reference sequence). This CDR3 is built from 15 residues. V gave up 8 bases and J gave up 0 bases, with 13 bases separating them. The CDR3: CASFHWGTNTGELFL. The CDR3 bases are TGTGCCAGTTTCCATTGGGGTACGAACACCGGGGAGCTGTTTCTT.

In its sample, this clonotype was seen once. V and J are TRBV12-3 or TRBV12-4 and TRBJ1-5; 12 nucleotides align to TRBD1. The CDR3 runs 15 residues. J was trimmed by 5 bases and V by 5 bases; bases with no gene match: 4. Written as DNA, the CDR3 is TGTGCCAGCAGTACAGGGACAGGGGGCGATCAGCCCCAGCATTTT. It codes for CASSTGTGGDQPQHF.

V gene TRBV28 combines with J gene TRBJ1-2, with unresolved D. The CDR3 runs 14 residues. Germline CDR1 and CDR2: MDHEN and SYDVKM. The germline V and J ends were trimmed by 8 bases and 0 bases, with 13 bases remaining between them. CDR3 sequence reads: CASGRALANYGYTF. In DNA, the CDR3 is TGTGCCAGCGGAAGGGCGTTAGCTAACTATGGCTACACCTTC.